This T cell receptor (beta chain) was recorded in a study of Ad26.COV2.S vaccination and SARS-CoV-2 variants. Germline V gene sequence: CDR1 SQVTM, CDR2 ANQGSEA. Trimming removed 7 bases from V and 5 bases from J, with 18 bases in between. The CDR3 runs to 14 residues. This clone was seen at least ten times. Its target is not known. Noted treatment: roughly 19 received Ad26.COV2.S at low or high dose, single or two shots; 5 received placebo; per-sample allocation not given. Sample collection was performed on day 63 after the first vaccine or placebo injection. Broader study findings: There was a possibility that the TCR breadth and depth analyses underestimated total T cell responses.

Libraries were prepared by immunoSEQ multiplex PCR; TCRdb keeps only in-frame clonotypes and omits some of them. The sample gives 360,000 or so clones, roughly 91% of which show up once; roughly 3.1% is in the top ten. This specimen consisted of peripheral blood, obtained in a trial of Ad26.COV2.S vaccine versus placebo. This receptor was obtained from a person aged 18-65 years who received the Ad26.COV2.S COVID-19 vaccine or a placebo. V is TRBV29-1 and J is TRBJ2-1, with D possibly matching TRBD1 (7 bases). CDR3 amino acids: CSGRGRGFDNEQFF. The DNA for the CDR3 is TGCAGCGGGCGGGGCAGGGGGTTCGACAATGAGCAGTTCTTC.